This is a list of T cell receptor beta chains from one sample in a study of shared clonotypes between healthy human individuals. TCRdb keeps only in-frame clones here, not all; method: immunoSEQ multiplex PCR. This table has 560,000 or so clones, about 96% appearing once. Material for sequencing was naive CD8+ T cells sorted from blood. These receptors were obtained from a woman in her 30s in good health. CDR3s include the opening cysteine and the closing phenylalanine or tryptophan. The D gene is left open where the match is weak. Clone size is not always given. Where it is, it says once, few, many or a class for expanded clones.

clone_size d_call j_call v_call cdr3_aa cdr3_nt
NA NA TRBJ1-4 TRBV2 CASSGGSGVNEKLFF TGTGCCAGCAGTGGGGGGTCAGGGGTCAATGAAAAACTGTTTTTT
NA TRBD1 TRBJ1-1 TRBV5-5 CASSQHRTGNIAEAFF TGTGCCAGCAGCCAACACCGGACAGGGAATATCGCTGAAGCTTTCTTT
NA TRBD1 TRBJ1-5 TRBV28 CASSSGTGGNQPQHF TGTGCCAGCAGTTCCGGGACAGGGGGCAATCAGCCCCAGCATTTT
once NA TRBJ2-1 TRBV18 CASSPPSGENEQFF TGTGCCAGCTCACCACCGTCCGGGGAGAATGAGCAGTTCTTC
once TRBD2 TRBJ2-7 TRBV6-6 CATQTSSYEQYF TGTGCCACCCAGACTAGCAGCTACGAGCAGTACTTC
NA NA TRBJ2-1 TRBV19 CASTGSFSYNEQFF TGTGCCAGTACGGGTTCCTTCTCCTACAATGAGCAGTTCTTC
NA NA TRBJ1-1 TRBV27 CASSLQGMNTEAFF TGTGCCAGCAGTTTACAGGGGATGAACACTGAAGCTTTCTTT
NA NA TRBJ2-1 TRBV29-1 CSVEEAQGLSYNEQFF TGCAGCGTTGAAGAGGCGCAGGGCCTCTCCTACAATGAGCAGTTCTTC
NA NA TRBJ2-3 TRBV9 CASSPPSQPDTQYF TGTGCCAGCAGCCCTCCCTCCCAGCCAGATACGCAGTATTTT
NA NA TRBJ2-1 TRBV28 CASRNSGPSSYNEQFF TGTGCCAGCAGGAACTCCGGCCCCAGCTCCTACAATGAGCAGTTCTTC
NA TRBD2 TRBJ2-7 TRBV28 CASIKGGLAGPTLLVEYEQYF TGTGCCAGCATCAAAGGGGGACTAGCGGGTCCAACCCTGTTGGTGGAGTACGAGCAGTACTTC
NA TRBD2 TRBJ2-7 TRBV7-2 CASSPGLAGVVHEQYF TGTGCCAGCAGCCCCGGACTAGCGGGAGTGGTCCACGAGCAGTACTTC
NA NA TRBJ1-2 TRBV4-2 CASSQGGWGGDYGYTF TGTGCCAGCAGCCAAGGAGGGTGGGGGGGAGACTATGGCTACACCTTC
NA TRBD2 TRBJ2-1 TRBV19 CASSIFRTSHHEQFF TGTGCCAGTAGTATCTTTCGGACTAGTCATCATGAGCAGTTCTTC
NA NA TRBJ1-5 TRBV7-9 CASSLILGEANQPQHF TGTGCCAGCAGCTTAATTTTAGGGGAGGCCAATCAGCCCCAGCATTTT
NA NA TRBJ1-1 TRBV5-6 CASSFGGSIAEAFF TGTGCCAGCAGCTTTGGGGGATCAATTGCTGAAGCTTTCTTT
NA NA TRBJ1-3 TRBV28 CASSLWSVGNTIYF TGTGCCAGCAGTTTGTGGTCCGTTGGAAACACCATATATTTT
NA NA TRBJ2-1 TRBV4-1 CASSQGLVGIYNEQFF TGCGCCAGCAGCCAAGGCTTAGTCGGGATTTACAATGAGCAGTTCTTC
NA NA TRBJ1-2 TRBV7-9 CASSFPGDNYGYTF TGTGCCAGCAGCTTCCCAGGGGATAATTATGGCTACACCTTC
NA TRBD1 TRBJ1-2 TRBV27 CASSLLTAGGNYGYTF TGTGCCAGCAGTTTATTAACGGCAGGGGGTAACTATGGCTACACCTTC
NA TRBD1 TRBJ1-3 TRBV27 CASSPRGRFGNTIYF TGTGCCAGCAGTCCAAGGGGGCGTTTTGGAAACACCATATATTTT
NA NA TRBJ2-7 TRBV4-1 CASSLDWEAYEQYF TGCGCCAGCAGCCTTGACTGGGAAGCCTACGAGCAGTACTTC
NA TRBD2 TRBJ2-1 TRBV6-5 CASGPTSVIGNEQFF TGTGCCAGCGGACCAACTAGCGTCATTGGCAATGAGCAGTTCTTC
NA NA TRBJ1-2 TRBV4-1 CASSHGVKGGLDYGYTF TGCGCCAGCAGCCATGGGGTCAAGGGGGGGCTTGACTATGGCTACACCTTC
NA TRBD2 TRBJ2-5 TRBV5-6 CASSLGLAGRETQYF TGTGCCAGCAGCTTGGGACTAGCGGGACGTGAGACCCAGTACTTC
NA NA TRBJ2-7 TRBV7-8 CASSPSEGSSYEQYF TGTGCCAGCAGCCCGTCGGAGGGGTCTTCATACGAGCAGTACTTC
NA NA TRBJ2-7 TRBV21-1 CASSAHRLPYHEQYF TGTGCCAGCAGCGCACACAGGTTACCCTACCACGAGCAGTACTTC
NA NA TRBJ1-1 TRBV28 CASTLVLTNTEAFF TGTGCCAGCACCCTGGTGCTTACGAACACTGAAGCTTTCTTT
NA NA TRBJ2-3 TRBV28 CASSLSPSTDTQYF TGTGCCAGCAGTTTGTCGCCCAGCACAGATACGCAGTATTTT
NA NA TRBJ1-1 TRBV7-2 CASSPRANTEAFF TGTGCCAGCAGCCCTAGGGCGAACACTGAAGCTTTCTTT
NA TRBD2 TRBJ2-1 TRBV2 CATTSAGGSYNEQFF TGTGCCACCACCTCTGCGGGAGGATCCTACAATGAGCAGTTCTTC
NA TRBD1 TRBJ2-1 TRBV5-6 CASSVGTGGYEQFF TGTGCCAGCAGCGTCGGGACAGGGGGTTATGAGCAGTTCTTC